These T cell receptor beta chains were read from a single sample in a study of cytomegalovirus exposure and HLA in healthy donors. Using immunoSEQ multiplex PCR, the repertoire was profiled, and TCRdb retains in-frame clones only, with some absent. In the table there are 150,000 to 200,000 clones, around 80% of which are singletons. The sequencing input was PBMCs. These TCRs come from a man aged 45-65 years in good health and CMV-seropositive. The CDR3 runs from the conserved cysteine through the conserved F or W. Each record gives: J gene, clone size, V gene, D gene, CDR3 DNA, CDR3 protein. The D gene is left open where the match is weak. Clone size is stated in some rows and not others, as once, few, many or a class when expanded.

>TRBJ1-1|NA|TRBV6-5|NA
TGTGCCAGCAGTTACAGCCGAGGCACTGAAGCTTTCTTT
CASSYSRGTEAFF
>TRBJ2-3|once|TRBV5-1|TRBD2
TGCGCCAGCAGCTTAGCGGGGGGCACAGATACGCAGTATTTT
CASSLAGGTDTQYF
>TRBJ2-7|NA|TRBV29-1|NA
TGCAGCTTCAGGGTGGCGGGAGAGCAGTACTTC
CSFRVAGEQYF
>TRBJ1-5|NA|TRBV11-2|NA
TGTGCCAGCAGTTCCGGGAGGGTTCAGCCCCAGCATTTT
CASSSGRVQPQHF
>TRBJ2-7|NA|TRBV5-6|TRBD1
TGTGCCAGCAGGCGGACAGGTATCTACGAGCAGTACTTC
CASRRTGIYEQYF
>TRBJ1-1|NA|TRBV7-8|NA
TGTGCCAGCTTGGAGCAGGGTAAAGGCGAAGCTTTCTTT
CASLEQGKGEAFF
>TRBJ2-1|NA|TRBV14|TRBD2
TGTGCCAGCAGCCAATGGGCGGGGGGAAACAACAATGAGCAGTTCTTC
CASSQWAGGNNNEQFF
>TRBJ2-1|NA|TRBV2|NA
TGTGCCAGCAGCGCGGGACTCGGTAATGAGCAGTTCTTC
CASSAGLGNEQFF
>TRBJ1-6|NA|TRBV6-6|NA
TGTGCCAGCAGAGACAGACCCTATAATTCACCCCTCCACTTT
CASRDRPYNSPLHF
>TRBJ2-3|once|TRBV5-6|NA
TGTGCCAGCCGCCCCCCCCCAGGGGCGGATACGCAGTATTTT
CASRPPPGADTQYF
>TRBJ2-7|NA|TRBV13|TRBD1
TGTGCCAGCTCCAGGGGGACCTCCTACGAGCAGTACTTC
CASSRGTSYEQYF
>TRBJ2-1|once|TRBV7-9|TRBD2
TGTGCCAGCAGCCTTCTAGCGGACGCCTACAATGAGCAGTTCTTC
CASSLLADAYNEQFF
>TRBJ2-3|NA|TRBV19|TRBD1
TGTGCCAGTTCCGACAGGGGGAGGACAGATACGCAGTATTTT
CASSDRGRTDTQYF
>TRBJ2-2|NA|TRBV7-9|NA
TGTGCCAGCAGCCAGCATGAGCGGCGGGACACCGGGGAGCTGTTTTTT
CASSQHERRDTGELFF
>TRBJ1-5|few|TRBV4-1|NA
TGCGCCAGCAGCCAAGGAGGGAGGCAGCCCCAGCATTTT
CASSQGGRQPQHF
>TRBJ2-4|NA|TRBV5-8|TRBD1
TGTGCCAGCAGCCCGGGACAGGGAGCCAAAAACATTCAGTACTTC
CASSPGQGAKNIQYF
>TRBJ1-2|once|TRBV28|NA
TGTGCCAGCAGCACAGGGCTCTATGGCTACACCTTC
CASSTGLYGYTF
>TRBJ2-3|once|TRBV10-3|TRBD2
TGTGCCATCAGTGAGTTAGGAGCGGGGGGGGAAGATACGCAGTATTTT
CAISELGAGGEDTQYF
>TRBJ1-2|NA|TRBV6-1|NA
TGTGCCAGCAGGCGGGCCTCGGGAAACTATGGCTACACCTTC
CASRRASGNYGYTF
>TRBJ2-7|NA|TRBV7-9|TRBD1
TGTGCCAGCAGCTCCCCGGGACAGAGGGAGCAGTACTTC
CASSSPGQREQYF
>TRBJ2-7|NA|TRBV29-1|NA
TGCAGCGTTGGTACGGGGGACTCGAGCTACGAGCAGTACTTC
CSVGTGDSSYEQYF
>TRBJ2-1|once|TRBV7-2|TRBD2
TGTGCCAGCAGCTTCGGGACTAGCGGATACAATGAGCAGTTCTTC
CASSFGTSGYNEQFF
>TRBJ1-3|NA|TRBV2|TRBD1
TGTGCCAGCAGGAGTACAGGGGACGATAGTGACACCATATATTTT
CASRSTGDDSDTIYF
>TRBJ1-6|NA|TRBV7-6|NA
TGTGCCAGCAGCTCACGGGGGGATTCACCCCTCCACTTT
CASSSRGDSPLHF
>TRBJ2-1|NA|TRBV27|TRBD2
TGTGTCAGCAGTTTATCGACTAGCGGGTTCTCCTACAATGAGCAGTTCTTC
CVSSLSTSGFSYNEQFF
>TRBJ1-1|NA|TRBV19|NA
TGTGCCAGTAGATCCGGGACTTTGAACACTGAAGCTTTCTTT
CASRSGTLNTEAFF
>TRBJ2-7|NA|TRBV10-3|TRBD1
TGTGCCATCAGGGAAACAGGGGGGAGCTCCTACGAGCAGTACTTC
CAIRETGGSSYEQYF
>TRBJ2-3|NA|TRBV7-3|TRBD2
TGTGCCAGCAGCTTAGCGGGGGGCTTCACAGATACGCAGTATTTT
CASSLAGGFTDTQYF
>TRBJ1-1|NA|TRBV6-6|NA
TGTGCCAGCAGTTATCCTTTGACAGCGAACACTGAAGCTTTCTTT
CASSYPLTANTEAFF